The text below deals with one T cell receptor (beta chain). Its antigen is currently unknown. Original processing notes: With immunoSEQ giving junction-only sequences and no quality scores, filtering differed. The repertoire was sequenced with immunoSEQ multiplex PCR; TCRdb's copy has only in-frame clones and lacks some. For V, J and clone size, that table is used; D and trimming come from the DNA. Of roughly 2.5 million clones listed, around 94% are singletons. Trimming removed 4 bases from V and 6 bases from J, with 12 bases in between. Per germline, CDR1 MNHEY and CDR2 SVGAGI. The CDR3 covers 13 residues. This sample stems from a study of shared clonotypes between healthy human individuals. Study outcomes and limitations: Naive subsets generally had larger estimated richness than memory subsets. A few donors held about 5% of naive CD4 clonotypes in common.

The chain has TRBV6-5 and TRBJ1-2; the D is unclear. The material sequenced was naive CD4+ T cells sorted from blood. The subset: CD45RA+ positively selected. The TCR comes from a man younger than 30 in good health. CDR3 amino acids: CASSSPPYDGYTF. The CDR3 nucleotides are TGTGCCAGCAGTTCCCCTCCATACGATGGCTACACCTTC.